One sample yielded the 32 T cell receptor beta chains listed below, sequenced in a study of shared clonotypes between healthy human individuals. The protocol was immunoSEQ multiplex PCR, while the TCRdb copy is restricted to in-frame clones and leaves out a portion. Of 1.5 million to 2.5 million clones detected, roughly 94% appear once; the ten largest clones hold roughly 1%. CD45RO-negative, CCR7-selected cells formed the naive CD8 fraction, which excluded terminally differentiated effector memory CD45RA+ cells. Material for sequencing was naive CD8+ T cells sorted from blood. These receptors were collected from a man aged 18 to 35 in good health.

J is TRBJ2-3 and V is TRBV5-1, with 10 bases matching TRBD1. CDR1 is SGHRS, CDR2 YFSETQ, per germline. CDR3 length equals 14 residues. Trimming at V came to 4 bases and at J to 8 bases, leaving 7 bases not matched to a gene. The CDR3 bases are TGCGCCAGCAGCCCGGGACAGGGGATTGGTACGCAGTATTTT. Amino acid sequence: CASSPGQGIGTQYF.

CDR3 sequence: CASSLLPEAYEQYF. The CDR3, as DNA: TGTGCCAGCAGTTTATTGCCCGAAGCCTACGAGCAGTACTTC. The gene calls are TRBV27 and TRBJ2-7, with D uncertain. The CDR3 extends over 14 amino acids. Germline lookup yields CDR1 MNHEY and CDR2 SMNVEV (reference sequence). V lost 1 base and J 2 bases, leaving 9 bases between the germline ends.

About this clone: This CDR3 is also generated by other DNA sequences in the sample. V usage is TRBV29-1 and J usage is TRBJ2-7; D is ambiguous. Trimming cost V 0 bases and J 4 bases, with 7 bases left between them. Germline V gene sequence: CDR1 SQVTM, CDR2 ANQGSEA. There are 12 residues in the CDR3. Here the CDR3 reads CSVEDLGYEQYF. The CDR3 DNA is TGCAGCGTTGAAGATCTCGGGTACGAGCAGTACTTC.

This chain uses TRBV5-6 with TRBJ2-1, with D unclear. Per the germline V gene, CDR1 is SGHDT and CDR2 is YYEEEE. Trimming took 0 bases from V and 2 from J, leaving 12 bases between them. The CDR3 contains 16 residues. The CDR3 DNA follows: TGTGCCAGCAGCTTGGCGGGCCTAATAACCTACAATGAGCAGTTCTTC. The encoded protein is CASSLAGLITYNEQFF.

V and J are TRBV19 and TRBJ1-5; 9 positions match TRBD1. The CDR3 sequence is 15 residues long. Germline values: CDR1 LNHDA, CDR2 SQIVND (reference sequence). V shed 5 bases, J shed 4 bases, and the junction held 6 bases outside the gene matches. CDR3 residues: CASSAWTGANQPQHF. The CDR3 bases are TGTGCCAGTAGTGCCTGGACAGGGGCAAATCAGCCCCAGCATTTT.

The chain couples TRBV7-2 to TRBJ2-7; 8 bases map to TRBD2. Per germline, CDR1 SGHTA and CDR2 FQGNSA. This CDR3 region has 16 residues. V lost 2 bases and J lost 3; bases outside the gene matches: 9. CDR3 loop: CASSLMVSGNYYEQYF. For the CDR3, the DNA is TGTGCCAGCAGCTTAATGGTTAGCGGGAACTACTACGAGCAGTACTTC.

This clone appeared a single time. The chain couples TRBV11-2 to TRBJ2-1; 8 bases are shared with TRBD2. From germline, CDR1 is SGHAT and CDR2 FQNNGV. The CDR3 runs 16 residues. After removal of 7 bases from V and 4 bases from J, the junction contained 12 bases not matched to a gene. In DNA, the CDR3 is TGTGCCAGCACCCCAACCAGGACTAGCCGTTACAATGAGCAGTTCTTC. Translated: CASTPTRTSRYNEQFF.

V usage is TRBV10-3 and J usage is TRBJ2-1; no firm D call. CDR1 and CDR2 (germline): ENHRY, SYGVKD. The CDR3 loop spans 13 amino acids. V lost 4 bases to trimming and J lost 3 bases, with 7 bases between them. As DNA, the CDR3 is TGTGCCATCAGTGGCGTCAACTACAATGAGCAGTTCTTC. Protein product: CAISGVNYNEQFF.

The gene calls are TRBV11-2 and TRBJ2-7; TRBD2 is a possible D gene (6 bases). The CDR3 covers 14 residues. V was clipped by 1 base and J by 6 bases, with 13 bases between them. Germline CDR1 SGHAT, CDR2 FQNNGV. The CDR3 region has the DNA TGTGCCAGCAGCTTAGTGACGGGGGATGTCGAGCAGTACTTC. This encodes CASSLVTGDVEQYF. The variable domain in full, completed from reference TRBV11-2 and TRBJ2-7, reads EAGVAQSPRYKIIEKRQSVAFWCNPISGHATLYWYQQILGQGPKLLIQFQNNGVVDDSQLPKDRFSAERLKGVDSTLKIQPAKLEDSAVYLCASSLVTGDVEQYFGPGTRLTVT.

This chain joins TRBV19 and TRBJ2-1; 7 positions match TRBD2. The J segment lost 3 bases and the V segment lost 3 bases, leaving 2 bases of the junction unmatched. This CDR3 has 14 amino acids. Germline V gene data show CDR1 as LNHDA and CDR2 as SQIVND (reference sequence). CDR3 coding DNA: TGTGCCAGTAGTATCGCGGGAGTCTACAATGAGCAGTTCTTC. Encoded protein: CASSIAGVYNEQFF. Drawing the rest from reference TRBV19 and TRBJ2-1, the complete variable domain is DGGITQSPKYLFRKEGQNVTLSCEQNLNHDAMYWYRQDPGQGLRLIYYSQIVNDFQKGDIAEGYSVSREKKESFPLTVTSAQKNPTAFYLCASSIAGVYNEQFFGPGTRLTVL.

The chain couples TRBV27 to TRBJ2-7; no reliable D call. The CDR3 totals 13 residues. CDR1 MNHEY and CDR2 SMNVEV come from the germline V gene (reference sequence). V lost 0 bases, J lost 6 bases, and 9 bases lay in between. The CDR3 spells CASSLSATLEQYF. The CDR3 bases are TGTGCCAGCAGTTTATCGGCTACCCTCGAGCAGTACTTC.

The chain is built from TRBV6-5 and TRBJ2-5, with a possible D match to TRBD1 (6 bases). This CDR3 comprises 14 residues. Germline V lookup: CDR1 MNHEY, CDR2 SVGAGI. The V end lost 6 bases, the J end lost 2 bases, and 13 bases lay between the germline ends. In DNA, the CDR3 is TGTGCCAGCAGCATCTCAGGGGAGCAAGAGACCCAGTACTTC. As protein: CASSISGEQETQYF.

The V and J genes are TRBV13 and TRBJ2-1; 9 bases are shared with TRBD2. The CDR3 runs to 14 residues. Germline CDR1 and CDR2: PRHDT and FYEKMQ (reference sequence). V lost 4 bases and J lost 9; bases outside the gene matches: 7. The CDR3 loop is CASSSGLAVSEQFF. The CDR3 DNA sequence: TGTGCCAGCAGCTCGGGACTAGCTGTGAGTGAGCAGTTCTTC. Variable domain in full (rest from reference TRBV13 and TRBJ2-1): AAGVIQSPRHLIKEKRETATLKCYPIPRHDTVYWYQQGPGQDPQFLISFYEKMQSDKGSIPDRFSAQQFSDYHSELNMSSLELGDSALYFCASSSGLAVSEQFFGPGTRLTVL.

The chain recombines TRBV15 with TRBJ1-6; no firm D call. V lost 5 bases, J lost 8 bases, and 22 bases lay in between. CDR1 is LNHNV, CDR2 YYDKDF, per germline (reference sequence). The CDR3 sequence is 17 residues long. CDR3 bases: TGTGCCACCAGCGAAGCAACCGTGGGGTGGGGTGATTCACCCCTCCACTTT. This translates into CATSEATVGWGDSPLHF.

The chain employs TRBV19 and TRBJ2-1, with 8 bases matching TRBD1. There are 13 residues in the CDR3. With V trimmed by 5 bases and J by 8 bases, 5 bases remained unmatched. Germline V gene data show CDR1 as LNHDA and CDR2 as SQIVND (reference sequence). The CDR3: CASSPAGGDEQFF. The CDR3 nucleotides read TGTGCCAGTAGTCCCGCAGGGGGCGATGAGCAGTTCTTC.

J is TRBJ2-3 and V is TRBV7-8; TRBD2 matches 10 bases. V was clipped by 0 bases and J by 4 bases; unmatched bases: 7. Looked up from germline, CDR1 is SGHVS and CDR2 is FQNEAQ. This CDR3 region has 17 residues. This CDR3 is CASSLARLAGDSDTQYF. The CDR3 DNA is TGTGCCAGCAGCTTAGCACGCCTAGCGGGAGACTCAGATACGCAGTATTTT.

The CDR3 DNA sequence: TGTGCCAGCAGCCAAGACAGGACCTTTGATTTCTACGAGCAGTACTTC. This translates into CASSQDRTFDFYEQYF. The chain has TRBV14 and TRBJ2-7; unclear D gene. Trimming took off 0 bases at V and 3 bases at J, with 15 bases between the two ends. This CDR3 region has 16 residues. CDR1 SGHDN and CDR2 FVKESK come from the germline V gene.

For the CDR3, the DNA is TGTGCCAGCAGCCCCGCTATTTCACCTAACTATGGCTACACCTTC. It encodes CASSPAISPNYGYTF. The chain joins TRBV7-9 to TRBJ1-2, with D uncertain. V lost 5 bases, J lost 0 bases, and 13 bases lay in between. Per germline, CDR1 SEHNR and CDR2 FQNEAQ (reference sequence). The CDR3 sequence is 15 residues long. Using reference TRBV7-9 and TRBJ1-2 for the parts outside the CDR3, the full variable domain is DTGVSQNPRHKITKRGQNVTFRCDPISEHNRLYWYRQTLGQGPEFLTYFQNEAQLEKSRLLSDRFSAERPKGSFSTLEIQRTEQGDSAMYLCASSPAISPNYGYTFGSGTRLTVV.

The V and J genes are TRBV7-9 and TRBJ2-5; TRBD1 agrees at 9 bases. Germline loops: CDR1 SEHNR, CDR2 FQNEAQ (reference sequence). The trim removed 5 bases at V and 5 bases at J, leaving 9 bases unmatched. The CDR3 consists of 15 residues. The CDR3 sequence is CASSTSTGGWETQYF. The CDR3 DNA follows: TGTGCCAGCAGCACCAGTACAGGGGGCTGGGAGACCCAGTACTTC.

This clone has more than one count but fewer than ten. Other DNA sequences of this sample code for an identical CDR3. V usage is TRBV7-9 and J usage is TRBJ2-7; perhaps TRBD1 as D (5 bases). The CDR3 extends over 12 amino acids. Germline V gene data show CDR1 as SEHNR and CDR2 as FQNEAQ (reference sequence). V gave up 5 bases and J gave up 4 bases, with 9 bases separating them. CDR3 nucleotide sequence: TGTGCCAGCAGCCTAGGGGTTTACGAGCAGTACTTC. Translation gives CASSLGVYEQYF.

The chain joins TRBV19 to TRBJ2-6, with unresolved D. The CDR3 extends over 15 amino acids. The V gene's germline CDR1 is LNHDA and CDR2 SQIVND (reference sequence). V lost 3 bases and J 4 bases, leaving 10 bases between the germline ends. CDR3 amino acids: CASSIGVAGANVLTF. Here the CDR3 DNA reads TGTGCCAGTAGTATTGGGGTAGCCGGGGCCAACGTCCTGACTTTC. The full variable domain, its missing parts supplied by reference TRBV19 and TRBJ2-6, is DGGITQSPKYLFRKEGQNVTLSCEQNLNHDAMYWYRQDPGQGLRLIYYSQIVNDFQKGDIAEGYSVSREKKESFPLTVTSAQKNPTAFYLCASSIGVAGANVLTFGAGSRLTVL.

In nucleotides, the CDR3 is TGTGCCAGCAGCCACGGTGGGGGGACAGTATCCTACGAGCAGTACTTC. Translating it yields CASSHGGGTVSYEQYF. The J gene is TRBJ2-7, the V gene TRBV7-9; weak D call: TRBD1 (7 bases). Trimming removed 5 bases at V and 1 base at J, with 18 bases between. The CDR3 consists of 16 residues. CDR1 is SEHNR and CDR2 is FQNEAQ in the germline V gene (reference sequence).

The chain joins TRBV11-3 to TRBJ2-5; the D gene is possibly TRBD2 (6 bases). The germline V and J ends were trimmed by 4 bases and 2 bases, with 20 bases remaining between them. Germline-derived CDR1 and CDR2 are SGHNT and YENEEA. The CDR3 contains 17 residues. In nucleotides, the CDR3 is TGTGCCAGCAGCTCGGACTATAGGCGGGGACCTCAAGAGACCCAGTACTTC. This translates into CASSSDYRRGPQETQYF. The full variable domain, completed using reference TRBV11-3 and TRBJ2-5, is EAGVVQSPRYKIIEKKQPVAFWCNPISGHNTLYWYLQNLGQGPELLIRYENEEAVDDSQLPKDRFSAERLKGVDSTLKIQPAELGDSAVYLCASSSDYRRGPQETQYFGPGTRLLVL.

The rearrangement joins TRBV28 to TRBJ2-2, with 7 bases lining up with TRBD1. J gave up 4 bases and V 3 bases, and 11 bases lay outside the gene matches. The CDR3 length is 17 residues. From germline, CDR1 is MDHEN and CDR2 SYDVKM. For the CDR3, the DNA is TGTGCCAGCAGTTTCTCATCGGGTTACAGGGGCACCGGGGAGCTGTTTTTT. Encoded protein: CASSFSSGYRGTGELFF. The complete variable domain, with remaining parts taken from reference TRBV28 and TRBJ2-2, reads DVKVTQSSRYLVKRTGEKVFLECVQDMDHENMFWYRQDPGLGLRLIYFSYDVKMKEKGDIPEGYSVSREKKERFSLILESASTNQTSMYLCASSFSSGYRGTGELFFGEGSRLTVL.

The chain joins TRBV27 to TRBJ2-1; 12 positions match TRBD1. V shed 5 bases, J shed 8 bases, and the junction held 4 bases outside the gene matches. CDR1 is MNHEY, CDR2 SMNVEV, per germline (reference sequence). This CDR3 is 14 amino acids long. In nucleotides, the CDR3 is TGTGCCAGCAGTCCCGGGACAGGGGGCCATGAGCAGTTCTTC. Translation gives CASSPGTGGHEQFF.

V gene TRBV27 combines with J gene TRBJ2-5; D remains ambiguous. V gave up 5 bases and J gave up 0 bases, with 13 bases separating them. The CDR3 covers 15 residues. Germline lookup yields CDR1 MNHEY and CDR2 SMNVEV (reference sequence). CDR3 bases: TGTGCCAGCAGTCCGCCTCCAAGGAACCAAGAGACCCAGTACTTC. Protein sequence: CASSPPPRNQETQYF.

V gene TRBV4-2 combines with J gene TRBJ1-2; D is perhaps TRBD1 (5 bases). This CDR3 spans 14 amino acids. V lost 4 bases and J lost 4, with 13 bases in between. The germline CDR1 and CDR2 sequences are LGHNA and YNFKEQ. CDR3 bases: TGTGCCAGCAGCCTACCGGGACTCGCCTATGGCTACACCTTC. Protein sequence: CASSLPGLAYGYTF.

This chain uses TRBV28 with TRBJ2-2; D is uncertain. The CDR3 has 13 amino acids. With 5 bases removed from V and 5 bases from J, the gap between germline ends came to 9 bases. Germline loops: CDR1 MDHEN, CDR2 SYDVKM. The CDR3 DNA reads TGTGCCAGCAGTCTTAAGCGAACCGGGGAGCTGTTTTTT. This codes for CASSLKRTGELFF.

This chain uses TRBV12-5 with TRBJ2-5; 9 bases match TRBD1. The CDR3 sequence is 17 residues long. Per germline, CDR1 LGHNT and CDR2 FRNRAP. V trimming: 2 bases; J trimming: 4 bases; junction bases outside the gene matches: 11. This chain's CDR3 is CASGLSPTGGLGETQYF. Written as DNA, the CDR3 is TGTGCTAGTGGTTTGTCGCCGACAGGGGGATTGGGAGAGACCCAGTACTTC. The variable domain in full, with the rest retrieved from reference TRBV12-5 and TRBJ2-5, is DARVTQTPRHKVTEMGQEVTMRCQPILGHNTVFWYRQTMMQGLELLAYFRNRAPLDDSGMPKDRFSAEMPDATLATLKIQPSEPRDSAVYFCASGLSPTGGLGETQYFGPGTRLLVL.

The count of this clone is one. This chain joins TRBV13 and TRBJ1-1; D may be TRBD1 (5 bases). Between the trimmed V and J ends, which lost 3 bases and 2 bases, there was a span of 13 bases. CDR1 is PRHDT and CDR2 is FYEKMQ in the germline V gene (reference sequence). This CDR3 is 15 amino acids long. Here the CDR3 reads CASSFFSGGNTEAFF. CDR3 DNA: TGTGCCAGCAGCTTTTTCTCGGGGGGAAACACTGAAGCTTTCTTT.

CDR3: CASSGLGEQYF. CDR3 DNA sequence: TGTGCCAGCAGTGGCCTCGGCGAGCAGTACTTC. The chain carries TRBV2 and TRBJ2-7, with D hard to call. Trimming pared 4 bases from V and 6 bases from J, leaving 7 bases between. This CDR3 contains 11 residues. CDR1 and CDR2 (germline): SNHLY, FYNNEI.

The V gene is TRBV4-1, the J gene TRBJ2-7, with TRBD1 identical over 8 bases. Losses at the gene ends were 2 bases for V and 3 bases for J; bases not matched to a gene: 9. CDR1 and CDR2 from the germline V gene are MGHRA and YSYEKL. The CDR3 is 16 amino acids. CDR3 protein: CASSQSYGTGVYEQYF. In DNA, the CDR3 is TGCGCCAGCAGCCAATCCTATGGGACAGGAGTCTACGAGCAGTACTTC.